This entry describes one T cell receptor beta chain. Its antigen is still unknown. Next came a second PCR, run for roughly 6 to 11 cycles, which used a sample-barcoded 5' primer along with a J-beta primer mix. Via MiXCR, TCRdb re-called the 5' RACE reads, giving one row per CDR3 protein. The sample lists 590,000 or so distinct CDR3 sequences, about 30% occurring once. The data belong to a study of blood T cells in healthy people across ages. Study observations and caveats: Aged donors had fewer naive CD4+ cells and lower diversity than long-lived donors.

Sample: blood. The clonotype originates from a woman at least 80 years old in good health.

The CDR3 bases are TGTGCCAGCATACCGGGGGCGTCAGATACGCAGTATTTT. Amino acid sequence: CASIPGASDTQYF. The chain uses TRBV6-1 and TRBJ2-3, with D perhaps TRBD1 or TRBD2 (6 bases each). V shed 7 bases and J shed 4 bases, with 12 bases lying between them. The CDR3 runs 13 residues. Germline-derived CDR1 and CDR2 are MNHNS and SASEGT.